This passage covers 3 T cell receptor beta chains from one sample sequenced in a study of shared clonotypes between healthy human individuals. Generated by immunoSEQ multiplex PCR, the TCRdb table keeps only in-frame clones and is missing some. The sample yields 500,000 or so clones, around 95% seen once. Material: naive CD4+ T cells sorted from blood. Specified subset: CD45RA+ positively selected. All receptors come from a woman aged 25-40 years in good health.

This chain joins TRBV6-5 and TRBJ2-7; D is perhaps TRBD2 (7 bases). Germline V gives CDR1 MNHEY, CDR2 SVGAGI. The ends were cut back, 1 base at V and 3 bases at J, with 13 bases in the middle. CDR3 size: 15 residues. As DNA, the CDR3 is TGTGCCAGCAGTTACTGGGTAGGGGGGGACTACGAGCAGTACTTC. Translated: CASSYWVGGDYEQYF.

The chain joins TRBV7-2 to TRBJ2-2; D is unclear. The CDR3 sequence is 15 residues long. Germline V gene data show CDR1 as SGHTA and CDR2 as FQGNSA. V lost 2 bases, J lost 1 base, and 8 bases lay in between. The CDR3 here is CASSLRARNTGELFF. CDR3 coding DNA: TGTGCCAGCAGCTTAAGGGCTAGGAACACCGGGGAGCTGTTTTTT. The whole variable domain, remainder taken from reference TRBV7-2 and TRBJ2-2, is GAGVSQSPSNKVTEKGKDVELRCDPISGHTALYWYRQSLGQGLEFLIYFQGNSAPDKSGLPSDRFSAERTGGSVSTLTIQRTQQEDSAVYLCASSLRARNTGELFFGEGSRLTVL.

The V and J genes are TRBV5-6 and TRBJ1-2, with D unresolved. Germline loops: CDR1 SGHDT, CDR2 YYEEEE. The CDR3 has 13 residues. V lost 4 bases to trimming and J lost 8 bases, with 15 bases between them. In nucleotides, the CDR3 is TGTGCCAGCAGCACAGCCGGGGTGGGCGGCTACACCTTC. It is translated as CASSTAGVGGYTF.